This T cell receptor (beta chain) was captured by sequencing in a study of blood T cell repertoires in COVID-19 (dated by TCRdb to 2018 to 2021). Background for the entire study: Samples from collaborators originated in the United States, Italy and Spain and spanned both the acute and convalescent phases of COVID-19. HLA class I and class II types, where available, came from metadata supplied by the sample provider rather than from assay-based typing. Samples came from the ongoing ImmuneRACE study (first 160 participants) plus 1,254 subjects from 6 global collaborators. The dataset comprised deeply sampled blood TCRbeta repertoires from subjects exposed to, actively infected with, or recovered from COVID-19. Sample metadata almost always included a de-identified subject ID, COVID-19 status, age in years and sex. The prospective study material was composed of cDNA or gDNA derived from T cells, B-cell-depleted T cells, or PBMCs. The repertoires were made available in a free public database intended to serve as a resource for research on the immune response to SARS-CoV-2.

The investigation overall reported the following: Clinical and demographic metadata were provided uncurated, with the amount varying by source and participant.

One collaborating source in Seattle enrolled patients during active infection and followed them longitudinally through the course of disease. Whole blood was collected in K2EDTA tubes by collaborating institutions according to the institutions' own protocols. For TCRbeta analysis, collaborator samples were shipped as frozen whole blood, as isolated PBMCs, or as DNA extracted from either sample type. TCRbeta CDR3 regions were amplified from genomic DNA by means of the immunoSEQ Assay, a bias-controlled multiplex PCR. The published analysis was carried out like this. Nucleated cell counts per sample were estimated from amplification of reference gene primers within the assay. To quantify the absolute abundance of each unique TCRbeta CDR3 rearrangement, sequence reads were collapsed and filtered. For each sample, productive Simpson clonality was calculated as the square root of Simpson's diversity index across productive rearrangements. TCRdb took over this immuneACCESS table, retaining in-frame rearrangements with V and J assigned. Such tables are incomplete; in checked studies, under half of the missing clones stem from an unresolved V gene, and the remainder is unexplained. V, J and clone size were drawn from that table, and D and trimming were deduced from the DNA. The sample profile shows about 88,000 clones; around 90% of them were found once. The top ten constitute about a sixth of the sample.

This clone was seen a handful of times. Its antigen is not yet known. Base qualities are not recorded, but no much larger clone differs from it by a single base. CDR1 and CDR2, looked up from the germline V gene (reference sequence), are LGHDT and YNNKEL. From its cysteine to its phenylalanine, the CDR3 spans 12 amino acids. Only the CDR3 DNA is retained, 36 bases long and in frame from the first base. V is reduced by 1 base and J by 6 bases, leaving a spacing of 7 bases between them. The sequence derives from an older woman with COVID-19, enrolled during active disease. The chain couples TRBV3-1 (or the pseudogene TRBV3-2) to TRBJ2-7, and perhaps TRBD1 as D gene, on 6 matching bases. The sample consisted of peripheral blood. The nucleotides read TGTGCCAGCAGCCAAGGAGGGGGCGAGCAGTACTTC. Translated, it reads CASSQGGGEQYF.